Sequencing of this TCR beta chain was carried out in a study of shared clonotypes between healthy human individuals. Study-wide context: A donor's plate count was three for CD4 naive and three for CD4 memory; CD8 naive had two and CD8 memory one. Findings and caveats of the study: In general, naive subsets displayed greater estimated richness than memory subsets did. Four donors held about 5% of naive CD4 clonotypes in common.

This CDR3 is built from 16 residues. V was trimmed by 2 bases and J by 5 bases, leaving 19 bases between them. Germline V CDR1 and CDR2: SQVTM, ANQGSEA. Turning to this clone: What it binds is not known.

CD45RO-negative CD8 cells positively selected for CCR7 made up the naive population, which excluded terminally differentiated effector memory CD45RA+ cells. Adults of Caucasian background living in Nashville, Tennessee made up all donors. The data were produced by immunoSEQ multiplex PCR, yet TCRdb's version contains in-frame clones alone and is incomplete. The sample carries about 2 million clones, about 95% recorded once. Material for sequencing was naive CD8+ T cells sorted from blood. The chain links TRBV29-1 to TRBJ2-1, with D possibly matching TRBD2 (5 bases). The receptor was derived from a man between 18 and 35 years old in good health. The CDR3 DNA sequence: TGCAGCGTTGAATTCCTTACGAGAGGGCCCAACAATGAGCAGTTCTTC. Residues: CSVEFLTRGPNNEQFF.